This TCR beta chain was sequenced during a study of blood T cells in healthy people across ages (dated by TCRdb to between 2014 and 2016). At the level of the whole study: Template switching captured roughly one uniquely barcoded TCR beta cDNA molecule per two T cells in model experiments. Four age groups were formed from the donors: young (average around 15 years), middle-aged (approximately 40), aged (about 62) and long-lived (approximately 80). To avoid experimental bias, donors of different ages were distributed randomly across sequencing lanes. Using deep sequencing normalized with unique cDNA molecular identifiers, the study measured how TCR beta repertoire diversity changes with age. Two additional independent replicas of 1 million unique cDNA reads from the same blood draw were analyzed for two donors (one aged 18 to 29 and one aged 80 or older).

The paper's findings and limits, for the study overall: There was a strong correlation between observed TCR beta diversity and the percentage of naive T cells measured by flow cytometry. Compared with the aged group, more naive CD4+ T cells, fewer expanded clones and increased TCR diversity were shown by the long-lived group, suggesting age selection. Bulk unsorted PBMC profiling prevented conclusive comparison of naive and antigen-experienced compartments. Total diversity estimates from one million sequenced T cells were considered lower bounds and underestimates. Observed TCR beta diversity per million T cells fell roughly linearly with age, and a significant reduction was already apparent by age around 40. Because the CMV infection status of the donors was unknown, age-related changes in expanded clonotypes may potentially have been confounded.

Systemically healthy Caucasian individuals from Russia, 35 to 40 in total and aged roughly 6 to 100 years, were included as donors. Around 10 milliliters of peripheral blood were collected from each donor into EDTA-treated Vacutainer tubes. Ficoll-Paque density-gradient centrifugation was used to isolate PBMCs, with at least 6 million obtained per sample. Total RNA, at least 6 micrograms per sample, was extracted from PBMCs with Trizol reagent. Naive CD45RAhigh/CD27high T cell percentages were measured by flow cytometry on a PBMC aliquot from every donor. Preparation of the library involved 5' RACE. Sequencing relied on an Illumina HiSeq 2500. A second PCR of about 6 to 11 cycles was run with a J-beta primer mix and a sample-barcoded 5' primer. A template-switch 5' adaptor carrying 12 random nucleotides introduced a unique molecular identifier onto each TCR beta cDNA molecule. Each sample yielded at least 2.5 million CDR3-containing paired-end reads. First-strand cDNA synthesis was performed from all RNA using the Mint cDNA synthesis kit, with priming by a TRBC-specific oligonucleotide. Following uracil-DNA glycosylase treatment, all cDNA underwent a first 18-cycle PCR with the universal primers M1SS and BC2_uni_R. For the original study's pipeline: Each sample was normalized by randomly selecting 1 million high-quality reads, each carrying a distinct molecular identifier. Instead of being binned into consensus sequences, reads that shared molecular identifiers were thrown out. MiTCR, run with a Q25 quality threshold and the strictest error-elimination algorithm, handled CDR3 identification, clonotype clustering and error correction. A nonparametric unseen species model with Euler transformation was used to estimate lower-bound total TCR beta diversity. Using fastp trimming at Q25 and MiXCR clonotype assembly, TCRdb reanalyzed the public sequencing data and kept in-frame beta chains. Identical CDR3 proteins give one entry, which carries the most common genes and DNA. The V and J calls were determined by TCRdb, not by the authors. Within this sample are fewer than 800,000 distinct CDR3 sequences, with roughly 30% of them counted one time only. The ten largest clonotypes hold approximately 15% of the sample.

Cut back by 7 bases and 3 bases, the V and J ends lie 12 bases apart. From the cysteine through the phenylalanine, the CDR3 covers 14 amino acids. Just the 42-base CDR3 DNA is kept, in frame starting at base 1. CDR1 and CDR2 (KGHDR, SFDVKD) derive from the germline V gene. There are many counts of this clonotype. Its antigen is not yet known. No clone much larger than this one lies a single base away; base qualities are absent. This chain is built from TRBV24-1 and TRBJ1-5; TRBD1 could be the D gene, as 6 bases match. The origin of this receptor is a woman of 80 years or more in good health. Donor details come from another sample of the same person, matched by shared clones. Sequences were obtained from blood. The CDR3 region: CATSPDRSNQPQHF. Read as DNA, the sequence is TGTGCCACCAGCCCCGACAGGTCCAATCAGCCCCAGCATTTT.